One T cell receptor beta chain is described in this entry. The antigen this receptor binds is unknown. There are no base qualities to consult, and no much larger clone falls within one base. The data were obtained in a study of blood T cell repertoires in COVID-19 (dated by TCRdb to 2018 to 2020). For context, the study as a whole: The collaborator samples originated in the United States, Italy and Spain and spanned the acute and convalescent phases of COVID-19. The prospective study material was composed of cDNA or gDNA derived from T cells, B-cell-depleted T cells, or PBMCs. Deeply sampled blood TCRbeta repertoires from subjects exposed to, actively infected with, or recovered from COVID-19 were included in the dataset. The repertoires were released in a freely available public database meant as a resource for research on the immune response to SARS-CoV-2. The samples were drawn from two sources: the first 160 participants of the ongoing ImmuneRACE study, and 1,254 subjects contributed by 6 global collaborators. Sample metadata almost always included a de-identified subject ID, COVID-19 status, age in years and sex. Where available, HLA class I and class II types were obtained from metadata supplied by the sample provider rather than from assay-based typing. Results the study describes overall, beyond this receptor: Clinical and demographic metadata were provided uncurated, with the amount varying by source and participant.

Each collaborating institution followed its own protocols to collect whole blood in K2EDTA tubes. For TCRbeta analysis, collaborators shipped samples as frozen whole blood, isolated PBMCs, or DNA extracted from either of those sample types. The immunoSEQ Assay, a bias-controlled multiplex PCR, was used to amplify TCRbeta CDR3 regions from genomic DNA. The study's own analysis went as follows. The number of nucleated cells in each sample was estimated by amplification of reference gene primers within the assay. Sequence reads were collapsed and filtered to measure the absolute abundance of every unique TCRbeta CDR3 rearrangement. For each sample, productive Simpson clonality was calculated as the square root of Simpson's diversity index over productive rearrangements. TCRdb's version of the immuneACCESS table is confined to in-frame rearrangements and falls short of the full clone set. An unresolved V gene accounts for under half of the shortfall where checked; the remainder is of unknown origin. D and trimming were read from the DNA, whereas the V and J calls and clone size are those reported in that table. The sample table holds about 160,000 clones, of which 84% were seen once. Roughly 19% of the sample is taken by the ten largest.

V ends up 5 bases short and J 2 bases short, with an unmatched junction base count of 2. There are 14 amino acids in the CDR3, from cysteine to phenylalanine inclusive. The kept DNA is CDR3 alone, 42 bases in frame from the first base. CDR1 MNHEY and CDR2 SVGAGI are derived from the germline V gene. Recombination connected TRBV6-5 to TRBJ1-3; TRBD1 fits 8 bases in the junction. This TCR was sampled from a woman older than 75 with acute or convalescent COVID-19. Sequenced: peripheral blood. In nucleotide form, the sequence is TGTGCCAGCAGTAGACAGGGGACTGGAAACACCATATATTTT. It is translated as CASSRQGTGNTIYF.